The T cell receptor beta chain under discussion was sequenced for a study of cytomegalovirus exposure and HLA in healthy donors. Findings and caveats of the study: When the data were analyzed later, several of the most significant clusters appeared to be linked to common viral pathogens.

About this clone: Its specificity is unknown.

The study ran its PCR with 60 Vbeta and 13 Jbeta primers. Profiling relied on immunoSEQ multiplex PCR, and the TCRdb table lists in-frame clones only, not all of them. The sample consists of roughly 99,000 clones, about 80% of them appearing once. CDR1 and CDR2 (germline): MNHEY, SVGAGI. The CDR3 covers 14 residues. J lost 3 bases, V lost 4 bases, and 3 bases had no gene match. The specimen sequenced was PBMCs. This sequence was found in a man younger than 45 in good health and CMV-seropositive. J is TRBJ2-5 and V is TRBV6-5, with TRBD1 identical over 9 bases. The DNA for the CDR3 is TGTGCCAGCAGTTTACAGGGGGCCAAAGAGACCCAGTACTTC. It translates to CASSLQGAKETQYF.